This record covers a single TCR beta chain. Its antigen target is currently unknown. It has no much larger one-base neighbor in the sample; base qualities were not kept. TCR beta libraries were generated from genomic DNA with the immunoSEQ kit, following the manufacturer's recommendations. For library preparation, a first multiplex PCR was performed with proprietary primers, followed by a second PCR in which unique barcodes were added, and bead cleanups were performed after each round. Each sample batch included a kit-provided positive control reaction and a negative control reaction. The final libraries were assessed on an Agilent 4200 TapeStation D1000 ScreenTape, pooled by volume, and quantified by qPCR. An Illumina NextSeq500 fitted with a MidOutput 150-cycle cartridge performed the sequencing, running 156 Read1 cycles and 15 Index1 cycles with the kit's custom primers. The pooled library was loaded at 1.0 pM with around 20% PhiX control spiked in. The paper's processing steps were these. Vendor-processed data were analyzed in R, and a clonotype was defined as all T cells sharing the same CDR3 nucleotide sequence. In the clone abundance analyses, frequencies were normalized to the 10,000 most abundant clones in each sample. Public T cell clones, which averaged fewer than five per sample, were removed prior to analysis. A difference in abundance of at least 32-fold between compartments was used to define tumor-enriched and baseline blood-enriched clonotypes. A beta-binomial differential abundance model was used to identify clonotypes that expanded or contracted between blood time points. The Baroni-Urbani and Buser coefficient was used to measure tumor-blood repertoire similarity, and groups were compared with two-tailed Wilcoxon tests in R. The clones in this table, taken by TCRdb from immuneACCESS, are in-frame only. Not every clone is retained; where verified, under half of the shortfall comes from an unresolved V gene, and the cause of the rest is unknown. That table gives V, J and clone size, and the DNA gave D and trimming. This sample holds approximately 75,000 clones; roughly 82% were observed only once. The ten largest account for about 6% of the sample.

The label giving this sample's time point can be read as: blood 2 weeks post-SBRT. The sample's treatment or condition label is to be understood as: 15 Gy SBRT to primary tumor, nephrectomy 4 weeks later. To track tumor-enriched clonotypes, serial peripheral blood was sampled from radiation-treated patients at baseline and at 2 weeks and 4 weeks after SBRT. Every patient's renal cell carcinoma showed clear cell pathology. Genomic DNA for TCR sequencing was prepared using the QIAamp DNA Blood Mini Kit (Qiagen). Only samples passing all quality control checks were included in the analyses. The data derive from a study of radiation and T cells in renal cell carcinoma (dated by TCRdb to 2019 to 2021). In the study overall: The samples were drawn from a clinical trial, where primary renal cell carcinomas were treated with 15 Gy of stereotactic body radiation therapy and then removed by nephrectomy 4 weeks afterward. In total, 50 to 60 samples, comprising 26 tumors and some 27 peripheral blood samples, were subjected to TCR beta sequencing. Across all 53 samples, 3,800,000 or so unique CDR3 nucleotide sequences encoding 2 million to 3 million unique CDR3 amino acid sequences were identified. The full study reports these points: Top tumor clonotypes rose in blood from baseline to 2 weeks post-radiation, then contracted by 4 weeks, suggesting transient expansion of tumor-resident clones. Because pretreatment tumor biopsies were not available, the baseline intratumoral presence of clonotypes could not be determined. Dynamics of the blood repertoire were not tracked past 4 weeks after treatment. Effects of radiation dose or scheduling on the TCR repertoire could not be addressed with the single-armed trial design.

The CDR3 holds 14 amino acids from the cysteine to the phenylalanine. Just CDR3 DNA is preserved here, 42 bases in frame from base 1. Looking up the germline V gene (reference sequence) yields CDR1 MNHEY and CDR2 SMNVEV. V drops 2 bases and J drops 7 bases, leaving 14 bases in between. The sample was blood, taken from a patient whose treatment included radiotherapy and nephrectomy. In this chain, TRBV27 is recombined with TRBJ1-1, with no reliable assignment of the D segment. This sequence originates from a man aged 55 to 69 with renal cell carcinoma. The DNA sequence is given as TGTGCCAGCAGTTTAAGGTCCAGACAAGGTGAAGCTTTCTTT. It codes for CASSLRSRQGEAFF.